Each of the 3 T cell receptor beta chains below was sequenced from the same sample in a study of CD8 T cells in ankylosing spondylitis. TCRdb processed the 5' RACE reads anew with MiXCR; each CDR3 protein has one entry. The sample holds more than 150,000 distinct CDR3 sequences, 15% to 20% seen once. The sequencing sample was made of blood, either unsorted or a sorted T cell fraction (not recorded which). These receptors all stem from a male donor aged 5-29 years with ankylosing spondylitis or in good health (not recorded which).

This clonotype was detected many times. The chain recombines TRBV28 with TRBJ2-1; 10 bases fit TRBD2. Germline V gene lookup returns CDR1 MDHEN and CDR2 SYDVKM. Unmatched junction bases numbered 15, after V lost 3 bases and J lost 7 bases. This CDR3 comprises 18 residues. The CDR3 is CASSFLIHSGRAANEQFF. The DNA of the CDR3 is TGTGCCAGCAGTTTCCTCATTCACAGCGGGAGGGCCGCAAATGAGCAGTTCTTC.

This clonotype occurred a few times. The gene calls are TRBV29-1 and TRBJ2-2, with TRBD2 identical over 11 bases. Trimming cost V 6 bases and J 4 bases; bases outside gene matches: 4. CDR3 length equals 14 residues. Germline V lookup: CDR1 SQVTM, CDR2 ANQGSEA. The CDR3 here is CSVMTSGITGELFF. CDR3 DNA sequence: TGCAGCGTCATGACTAGCGGGATCACCGGGGAGCTGTTTTTT.

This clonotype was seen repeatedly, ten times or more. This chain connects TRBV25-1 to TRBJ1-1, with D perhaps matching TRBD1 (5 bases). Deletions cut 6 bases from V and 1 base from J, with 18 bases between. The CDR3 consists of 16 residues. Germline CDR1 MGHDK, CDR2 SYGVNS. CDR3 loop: CASRYLTPGGNTEAFF. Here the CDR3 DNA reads TGTGCCAGCAGATACCTAACTCCGGGGGGGAACACTGAAGCTTTCTTT.